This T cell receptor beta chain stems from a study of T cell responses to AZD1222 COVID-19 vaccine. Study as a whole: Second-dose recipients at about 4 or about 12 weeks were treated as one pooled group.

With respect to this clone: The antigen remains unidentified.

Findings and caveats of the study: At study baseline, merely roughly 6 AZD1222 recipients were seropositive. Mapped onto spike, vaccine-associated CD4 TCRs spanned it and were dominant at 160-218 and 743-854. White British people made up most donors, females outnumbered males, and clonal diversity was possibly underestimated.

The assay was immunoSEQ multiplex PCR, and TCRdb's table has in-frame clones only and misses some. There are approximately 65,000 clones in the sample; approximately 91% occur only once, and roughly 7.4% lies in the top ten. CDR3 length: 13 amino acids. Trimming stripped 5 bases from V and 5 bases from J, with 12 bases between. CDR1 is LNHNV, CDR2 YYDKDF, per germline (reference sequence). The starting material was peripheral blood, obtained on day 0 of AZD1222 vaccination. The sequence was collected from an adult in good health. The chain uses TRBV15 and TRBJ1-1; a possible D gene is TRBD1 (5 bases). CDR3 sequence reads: CATSEVGGTEAFF. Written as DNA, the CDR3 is TGTGCCACCAGCGAGGTGGGGGGTACTGAAGCTTTCTTT. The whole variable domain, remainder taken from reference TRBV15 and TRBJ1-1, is DAMVIQNPRYQVTQFGKPVTLSCSQTLNHNVMYWYQQKSSQAPKLLFHYYDKDFNNEADTPDNFQSRRPNTSFCFLDIRSPGLGDTAMYLCATSEVGGTEAFFGQGTRLTVV.